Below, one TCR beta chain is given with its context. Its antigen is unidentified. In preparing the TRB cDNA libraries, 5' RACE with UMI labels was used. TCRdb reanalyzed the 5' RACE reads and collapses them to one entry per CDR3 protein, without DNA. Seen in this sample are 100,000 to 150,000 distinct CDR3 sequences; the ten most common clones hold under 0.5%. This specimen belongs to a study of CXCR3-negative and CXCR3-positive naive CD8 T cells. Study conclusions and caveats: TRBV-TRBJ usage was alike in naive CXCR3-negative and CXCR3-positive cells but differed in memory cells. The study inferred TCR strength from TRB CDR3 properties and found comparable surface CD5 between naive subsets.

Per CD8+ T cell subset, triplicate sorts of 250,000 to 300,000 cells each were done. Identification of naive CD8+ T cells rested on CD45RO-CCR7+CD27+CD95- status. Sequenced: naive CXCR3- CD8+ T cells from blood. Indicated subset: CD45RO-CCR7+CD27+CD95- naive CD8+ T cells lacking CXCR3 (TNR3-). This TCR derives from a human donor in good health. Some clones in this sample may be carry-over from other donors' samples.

CDR3 sequence: CASIKGRREQYF. The chain has TRBV25-1 and TRBJ2-7; TCRdb designates TRBD1, a call that cannot be tested without DNA. Germline CDR1 MGHDK, CDR2 SYGVNS. The CDR3 covers 12 residues.